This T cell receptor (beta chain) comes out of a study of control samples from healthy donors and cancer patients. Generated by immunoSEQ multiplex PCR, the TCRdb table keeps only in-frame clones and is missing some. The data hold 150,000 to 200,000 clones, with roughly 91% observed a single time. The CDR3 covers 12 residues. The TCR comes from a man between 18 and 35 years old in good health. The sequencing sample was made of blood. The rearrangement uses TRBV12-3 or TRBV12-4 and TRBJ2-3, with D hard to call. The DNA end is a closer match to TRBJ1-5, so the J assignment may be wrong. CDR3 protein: CASSSRDDTQHF. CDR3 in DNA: TGTGCCAGCAGCTCCCGAGACGATACGCAGCATTTT.